What follows describes a single T cell receptor beta chain. CDR3 length: 15 residues. V lost 0 bases and J lost 6; bases outside the gene matches: 2. Germline loops: CDR1 MGHRA, CDR2 YSYEKL. Expressed TCRB transcripts were sequenced, since all the RNA that had been isolated was reverse transcribed. Assay: immunoSEQ multiplex PCR; the TCRdb copy retains only in-frame clones and omits some. The sample lists around 170,000 clones, roughly 9.1% occurring once. The sample is drawn from a study of beta chain features in type 1 diabetes. The sample taken for sequencing was central memory CD4+ T cells from blood. The chain carries TRBV4-1 and TRBJ1-4, with TRBD1 matching over 9 bases. The sequence derives from a woman in her late teens or twenties in good health. The CDR3 reads CASSQDHRGHEKLFF. CDR3 nucleotides: TGCGCCAGCAGCCAAGATCACAGGGGGCATGAAAAACTGTTTTTT.